Sequencing of this TCR beta chain was carried out in a study of shared clonotypes between healthy human individuals. General study results and limits: Clonotype sharing among donors was thought likely to change with sequencing depth. Genetic and exposure-history diversity was limited by the small donor number.

Trimming took off 0 bases at V and 2 bases at J, with 9 bases between the two ends. Germline CDR1 reads SGHRS; CDR2 reads YFSETQ. This CDR3 spans 16 amino acids. As concerns this clone: Its specificity is unknown.

Across several immunoSEQ plates, the genomic DNA of each subset was split evenly. The sequencing of unsorted PBMC DNA took place on ten immunoSEQ deep assay plates. Repertoires were generated with immunoSEQ multiplex PCR, while TCRdb's copy carries only in-frame clones and drops some. Of around 430,000 clones detected, 79% appear once; the ten largest clones hold about 13%. The TCR was taken from a woman aged 40 to 50 in good health. Some clones in this sample may be carry-over from other donors' samples. What was sequenced was PBMCs. The V gene is TRBV5-1, the J gene TRBJ2-6, with D unresolved. The CDR3 coding sequence is TGCGCCAGCAGCTTGGAGGGCATCCCTGGGGCCAACGTCCTGACTTTC. This codes for CASSLEGIPGANVLTF.